These 15 T cell receptor beta chains originate from one sample sequenced in a study of T cell repertoires in cytomegalovirus infection. MiXCR, run by TCRdb on the reads, gives a single entry per CDR3 protein. Of 150,000 to 160,000 distinct CDR3 sequences listed, 23% are singletons. Sequences were obtained from PBMCs. These receptor sequences come from a human donor in good health (CMV status not recorded). Some clones in this sample may be carry-over from other donors' samples.

This clonotype was recorded at least ten times. The CDR3 loop is CASSSTPDGNTEAFF. CDR3 coding DNA: TGTGCCAGCAGCTCAACACCGGACGGAAACACTGAAGCTTTCTTT. This rearrangement joins TRBV7-3 to TRBJ1-1; the D is unclear. CDR3 length: 15 residues. V dropped 4 bases and J dropped 2 bases, with 14 bases sitting between them. Germline V lookup: CDR1 SGHTA, CDR2 FQGTGA.

The rearrangement joins TRBV28 to TRBJ2-7; 8 nucleotides line up with TRBD1. J gave up 3 bases and V 7 bases, and 11 bases lay outside the gene matches. The CDR3 contains 15 residues. Per germline, CDR1 MDHEN and CDR2 SYDVKM. DNA of the CDR3: TGTGCCAGCAACCCGACAGGGGCCAACCTCTACGAGCAGTACTTC. This encodes CASNPTGANLYEQYF.

The sample holds a few counts of this clonotype. The chain's CDR3 is CATDGGGGAHNEQFF. The CDR3 DNA sequence: TGTGCCACCGACGGAGGGGGGGGGGCCCACAATGAGCAGTTCTTC. The gene calls are TRBV15 and TRBJ2-1; D may be TRBD2 (7 bases). The CDR3 sequence is 15 residues long. Germline lookup yields CDR1 LNHNV and CDR2 YYDKDF (reference sequence). Trimming left V 8 bases short and J 5 bases short, with 19 bases between.

The CDR3 DNA reads as TGTGCCAGCCAGCGAACAAGTAGCACAGATACGCAGTATTTT. It is translated as CASQRTSSTDTQYF. J is TRBJ2-3 and V is TRBV28; D remains unclear. The CDR3 has 14 residues. Germline V lookup: CDR1 MDHEN, CDR2 SYDVKM. Trimming removed 8 bases from V and 0 bases from J, with 12 bases in between.

This clonotype was counted ten times or more. The V and J genes are TRBV7-2 and TRBJ2-3; a weak D match, TRBD2 (7 bases). V gave up 5 bases and J gave up 6 bases, with 18 bases separating them. This CDR3 region has 15 residues. Germline V gene lookup returns CDR1 SGHTA and CDR2 FQGNSA. The CDR3 sequence is CASSPRRGGADTQYF. The CDR3 region has the DNA TGTGCCAGCAGCCCCCGGAGGGGGGGAGCGGATACGCAGTATTTT.

This clonotype was counted many times. This CDR3 reads CASSLLAGITGGELFF. CDR3 sequence (DNA): TGTGCCAGCAGCTTACTAGCGGGGATCACAGGCGGGGAGCTGTTTTTT. This rearrangement joins TRBV7-2 to TRBJ2-2; 9 nucleotides align to TRBD2. The CDR3 runs to 16 residues. Germline trimming cut 2 bases from V and 7 bases from J; bases unmatched to any gene: 8. Germline CDR1 and CDR2: SGHTA and FQGNSA.

This clonotype was seen only a few times. The chain employs TRBV7-9 and TRBJ1-2; possibly TRBD1 for D (6 bases). The CDR3 is 15 amino acids. V shed 5 bases and J shed 0 bases, with 13 bases lying between them. From germline, CDR1 is SEHNR and CDR2 FQNEAQ (reference sequence). The CDR3 DNA reads as TGTGCCAGCAGCATTGCGGGACACCCTAACTATGGCTACACCTTC. It translates to CASSIAGHPNYGYTF.

The chain recombines TRBV4-1 with TRBJ1-4, with D perhaps matching TRBD1 (5 bases). Trimming left V 0 bases short and J 5 bases short, with 13 bases between. The CDR3 totals 16 residues. Germline V gene data show CDR1 as MGHRA and CDR2 as YSYEKL. The CDR3 nucleotides are TGCGCCAGCAGCCAAGATGGGACCCCGGTAAATGAAAAACTGTTTTTT. Amino acids: CASSQDGTPVNEKLFF.

This clonotype was observed many times. The V call is TRBV6-2 or TRBV6-3, the J call TRBJ2-7, with 7 bases lining up with TRBD1. The V gene end was trimmed by 10 bases and the J gene end by 0 bases; junction bases not matched to a gene: 9. The germline V gene has CDR1 MNHEY and CDR2 SVGEGT. The CDR3 has 14 residues. CDR3 in amino acids: CATDPGGTSYEQYF. The DNA for the CDR3 is TGTGCCACGGATCCAGGGGGAACCTCCTACGAGCAGTACTTC.

At least ten counts were recorded for this clonotype. The V gene is TRBV12-5, the J gene TRBJ1-3; 8 positions agree with TRBD1. The germline CDR1 and CDR2 sequences are LGHNT and FRNRAP. The CDR3 runs 13 residues. V shed 6 bases, J shed 4 bases, and the junction held 2 bases outside the gene matches. CDR3 nucleotides: TGTGCTAGTGGGGGACAGGTCGGAAACACCATATATTTT. Translating gives CASGGQVGNTIYF.

This clonotype was picked up a small number of times. The gene calls are TRBV11-2 and TRBJ2-7, with D possibly TRBD2 on 6 matching bases. This CDR3 spans 15 amino acids. Per the germline V gene, CDR1 is SGHAT and CDR2 is FQNNGV. Trimming shortened V by 7 bases and J by 6 bases, and 22 bases separated the two germline ends. The CDR3 region is CASTLGGSWAIEQYF. In DNA form, the CDR3 reads TGTGCCAGCACTCTCGGAGGGTCTTGGGCTATCGAGCAGTACTTC.

In this sample, this clonotype turned up many times. Written as DNA, the CDR3 is TGTGCCAGCTCACCACCCTCTGGGGCCAACGTCCTGACTTTC. It codes for CASSPPSGANVLTF. V and J are TRBV18 and TRBJ2-6; D is uncertain. CDR1 and CDR2 from the germline V gene are KGHSH and LQKENI. This CDR3 is 14 amino acids long. Trimming left V 0 bases short and J 0 bases short, with 0 bases between.

In this sample, this clonotype turned up many times. The rearrangement uses TRBV7-6 and TRBJ2-1; TRBD2 might be the D (5 bases). The CDR3 consists of 15 residues. The germline V gene has CDR1 SGHVS and CDR2 FNYEAQ. V lost 0 bases and J lost 3, with 9 bases in between. The CDR3 reads CASSLALGLYNEQFF. The CDR3 region has the DNA TGTGCCAGCAGCTTAGCGCTAGGACTCTACAATGAGCAGTTCTTC.

At least ten counts were recorded for this clonotype. The chain couples TRBV2 to TRBJ2-7, with D perhaps TRBD2 (5 bases). Germline V lookup: CDR1 SNHLY, CDR2 FYNNEI. The CDR3 totals 16 residues. Trimming cost V 8 bases and J 5 bases, with 25 bases left between them. The DNA for the CDR3 is TGTGCCAGCGGAACGTGGGCCGGGGATAGTGTCAACGAGCAGTACTTC. This encodes CASGTWAGDSVNEQYF. Full variable domain (missing parts from reference TRBV2 and TRBJ2-7): EPEVTQTPSHQVTQMGQEVILRCVPISNHLYFYWYRQILGQKVEFLVSFYNNEISEKSEIFDDQFSVERPDGSNFTLKIRSTKLEDSAMYFCASGTWAGDSVNEQYFGPGTRLTVT.

This clonotype was counted a few times. The chain is built from TRBV12-5 and TRBJ2-7, with TRBD1 matching over 7 bases. The junction had 1 base not matched to a gene; V was cut back by 1 base and J by 1 base. Per the germline V gene, CDR1 is LGHNT and CDR2 is FRNRAP. The CDR3 extends over 14 amino acids. CDR3 nucleotides: TGTGCTAGTGGTTTGGACAGGGGATCCTACGAGCAGTACTTC. Its translation is CASGLDRGSYEQYF.